This is a list of T cell receptor beta chains from one sample in a study of early T cells in non-severe SARS-CoV-2 infection. TCRdb re-called the 5' RACE reads with MiXCR, one entry per CDR3 protein. The repertoire holds more than 55,000 distinct CDR3 sequences, about 12% seen once, with approximately 8.5% in the top ten. Sequencing used whole blood, obtained at baseline. These receptors all stem from an adult who was a healthcare worker with PCR-confirmed SARS-CoV-2 infection or an uninfected control (not recorded which). Both conserved end residues are part of each CDR3. Each record gives: V gene, J gene, clone size, D gene, CDR3 DNA, CDR3 protein. A D gene is named only where the DNA matches it firmly. Not every row has a clone size; where given, it reads once, few, many or a size class.

V: TRBV7-2; J: TRBJ2-3; size: few; D: -; DNA: TGTGCCAGCAGCTTAGGCCCAGGTGTCCCAGATACGCAGTATTTT; CDR3: CASSLGPGVPDTQYF
V: TRBV7-2; J: TRBJ2-5; size: -; D: -; DNA: TGTGCCAGCAGCTCGGGACTTACCCAAGAGACCCAGTACTTC; CDR3: CASSSGLTQETQYF
V: TRBV20-1; J: TRBJ2-3; size: few; D: -; DNA: TGCAGTGCTGATTCCCCCATTAGGAGGGCCCGCGTAGTTACGCAGTATTTT; CDR3: CSADSPIRRARVVTQYF
V: TRBV10-3; J: TRBJ2-5; size: few; D: -; DNA: TGTGCCATCAGTACCCCGGGGGCTAAAGAGACCCAGTACTTC; CDR3: CAISTPGAKETQYF
V: TRBV25-1; J: TRBJ2-2; size: -; D: -; DNA: TGTGCCAGCAACCCCGGGGAGCTGTTTTTT; CDR3: CASNPGELFF
V: TRBV7-6; J: TRBJ2-3; size: -; D: TRBD2; DNA: TGTGCCAGCAGCCTCAGAGGGCGGGGGTTCACAGATACGCAGTATTTT; CDR3: CASSLRGRGFTDTQYF
V: TRBV5-1; J: TRBJ2-5; size: -; D: TRBD1; DNA: TGCGCCAGCAGCCCGACAGGGGCGAACCAAGAGACCCAGTACTTC; CDR3: CASSPTGANQETQYF
V: TRBV20-1; J: TRBJ2-3; size: many; D: TRBD2; DNA: TGCAGTGCTAGCGGGGGGGCCTCGGCAGATACGCAGTATTTT; CDR3: CSASGGASADTQYF
V: TRBV9; J: TRBJ1-6; size: few; D: TRBD1; DNA: TGTGCCAGCAGCGTAGAGGGACAGGGGCCTAATTCACCCCTCCACTTT; CDR3: CASSVEGQGPNSPLHF
V: TRBV11-3; J: TRBJ2-1; size: -; D: TRBD2; DNA: TGTGCCAGCAGCATTCTCGCGGATAGCGGGAGAACCCCCTCGTTCTTC; CDR3: CASSILADSGRTPSFF
V: TRBV28; J: TRBJ2-7; size: -; D: -; DNA: TGTGCCAGCAGTTCCCCCCCCCGTGGCGGTTCCTACGAGCAGTACTTC; CDR3: CASSSPPRGGSYEQYF
V: TRBV5-1; J: TRBJ2-1; size: few; D: TRBD1; DNA: TGCGCCAGCAGCTTAGGGACAGGGAGCAATGAGCAGTTCTTC; CDR3: CASSLGTGSNEQFF
V: TRBV7-8; J: TRBJ1-6; size: few; D: -; DNA: TGTGCCAGCAGCTTAGGAGCCTCAGGGTATTCACCCCTCCACTTT; CDR3: CASSLGASGYSPLHF
V: TRBV14; J: TRBJ1-6; size: -; D: -; DNA: TGTGCCAGCAGCCAAGATCAGGCTAGGGGTTCACCCCTCCACTTT; CDR3: CASSQDQARGSPLHF
V: TRBV29-1; J: TRBJ2-7; size: few; D: TRBD2; DNA: TGCAGCGTTCGGGAGGGCCCCTACGAGCAGTACTTC; CDR3: CSVREGPYEQYF
V: TRBV30; J: TRBJ1-1; size: few; D: -; DNA: TGTGCCGGAACAACTCACAGGCCTGAAGCTTTCTTT; CDR3: CAGTTHRPEAFF
V: TRBV11-2; J: TRBJ1-5; size: -; D: -; DNA: TGTGCCAGCAGCTTAGAGGGACCTCAACAGCCCCAGCATTTT; CDR3: CASSLEGPQQPQHF
V: TRBV10-3; J: TRBJ1-1; size: few; D: TRBD1; DNA: TGTGCCATCAGTCGCCGGGGACAGGGGGTCCCCACTGAAGCTTTCTTT; CDR3: CAISRRGQGVPTEAFF
V: TRBV6-5; J: TRBJ2-2; size: -; D: -; DNA: TGTGCCAGCAGTTACGGCTTTGTGAACACCGGGGAGCTGTTTTTT; CDR3: CASSYGFVNTGELFF
V: TRBV19; J: TRBJ2-2; size: few; D: TRBD2; DNA: TGTGCCAGTAGTATAGCAGCTAGCGGGAGTGGCACCGGGGAGCTGTTTTTT; CDR3: CASSIAASGSGTGELFF
V: TRBV19; J: TRBJ2-3; size: -; D: -; DNA: TGTGCCAGTAGCCCCCTAAGGGGTGGCACAGATACGCAGTATTTT; CDR3: CASSPLRGGTDTQYF
V: TRBV6-6; J: TRBJ1-2; size: few; D: -; DNA: TGTGCCTGGGAGGGTAATGGCTACACCTTC; CDR3: CAWEGNGYTF
V: TRBV11-2; J: TRBJ2-3; size: many; D: -; DNA: TGTGCCAGCAGCTTAGGGTCAGATACGCAGTATTTT; CDR3: CASSLGSDTQYF
V: TRBV7-8; J: TRBJ2-3; size: few; D: -; DNA: TGTGCCAGCAGCTTAGGCGGGAAGTTCACAGATACGCAGTATTTT; CDR3: CASSLGGKFTDTQYF
V: TRBV19; J: TRBJ2-7; size: -; D: -; DNA: TGTGCCAGTAGTACGGGACTGGTCTACGAGCAGTACTTC; CDR3: CASSTGLVYEQYF
V: TRBV6-6; J: TRBJ2-2; size: few; D: -; DNA: TGTGCCAGCAGTTACCGGGACGGGAACACCGGGGAGCTGTTTTTT; CDR3: CASSYRDGNTGELFF
V: TRBV20-1; J: TRBJ2-2; size: few; D: -; DNA: TGCAGTGCTAGGGGACAATCGAACACCGGGGAGCTGTTTTTT; CDR3: CSARGQSNTGELFF
V: TRBV18; J: TRBJ1-1; size: few; D: -; DNA: TGTGCCAGCTCACCTGATTATGATAGGGTGAACACTGAAGCTTTCTTT; CDR3: CASSPDYDRVNTEAFF
V: TRBV28; J: TRBJ2-1; size: few; D: -; DNA: TGTGCCAGCAGTTCACTATCTAGCATAATGGAGCAGTTCTTC; CDR3: CASSSLSSIMEQFF
V: TRBV12-5; J: TRBJ2-4; size: many; D: -; DNA: TGTGCTAGTGGTTTGCCCCGAGCAGTTGGCAAAAACATTCAGTACTTC; CDR3: CASGLPRAVGKNIQYF
V: TRBV7-6; J: TRBJ2-1; size: -; D: TRBD1; DNA: TGTGCCAGCAGCTTAACCGGACAGGGGGAGGAGTTCAATGAGCAGTTCTTC; CDR3: CASSLTGQGEEFNEQFF
V: TRBV6-2/TRBV6-3; J: TRBJ2-3; size: few; D: -; DNA: TGTGCCAGCATTGGAGATACGCAGTATTTT; CDR3: CASIGDTQYF
V: TRBV6-1; J: TRBJ2-5; size: -; D: -; DNA: TGTGCCAGCAGTGAAGATGGGGTTCGGGAGACCCAGTACTTC; CDR3: CASSEDGVRETQYF
V: TRBV20-1; J: TRBJ2-1; size: few; D: TRBD2; DNA: TGCAGTGTAGTCGGGTTACTAGCGGGAGAGGATGAGCAGTTCTTC; CDR3: CSVVGLLAGEDEQFF
V: TRBV10-3; J: TRBJ2-3; size: -; D: TRBD1; DNA: TGTGCCATTCGTCCGGGACAGGGTTACACAGATACGCAGTATTTT; CDR3: CAIRPGQGYTDTQYF
V: TRBV4-2; J: TRBJ2-3; size: -; D: -; DNA: TGTGCCAGCAGCCCCCTCGTGGGGGAACCCACAGATACGCAGTATTTT; CDR3: CASSPLVGEPTDTQYF
V: TRBV2; J: TRBJ2-3; size: many; D: -; DNA: TGTGCCAGCAGTGTGGTGGCAACGAGGGTCACAGATACGCAGTATTTT; CDR3: CASSVVATRVTDTQYF
V: TRBV12-3/TRBV12-4; J: TRBJ2-3; size: -; D: TRBD2; DNA: TGTGCCAGCAAAGAGGGCACTAGCGGGGGCATAGATACGCAGTATTTT; CDR3: CASKEGTSGGIDTQYF
V: TRBV18; J: TRBJ2-5; size: -; D: -; DNA: TGTGCCAGCTCACCAGCCAGAGAACAAGAGACCCAGTACTTC; CDR3: CASSPAREQETQYF
V: TRBV2; J: TRBJ2-2; size: -; D: -; DNA: TGTGCCAGCAGTTACCAGTCGAACACCGGGGAGCTGTTTTTT; CDR3: CASSYQSNTGELFF
V: TRBV27; J: TRBJ1-4; size: -; D: TRBD1; DNA: TGTGCCAGCAGTTTACAGGGGGCAACTAATGAAAAACTGTTTTTT; CDR3: CASSLQGATNEKLFF
V: TRBV4-1; J: TRBJ1-2; size: few; D: -; DNA: TGCGCCAGCAGCCAAGTTAAGGGGGACGTAGACGGCTATGGCTACACCTTC; CDR3: CASSQVKGDVDGYGYTF
V: TRBV7-2; J: TRBJ2-7; size: -; D: -; DNA: TGTGCCAGCAGCCCGGGATTTTCCTACGAGCAGTACTTC; CDR3: CASSPGFSYEQYF
V: TRBV6-5; J: TRBJ2-5; size: -; D: -; DNA: TGTGCCAGCAGTTACGGGGGACAAGAGACCCAGTACTTC; CDR3: CASSYGGQETQYF
V: TRBV10-2; J: TRBJ2-1; size: -; D: TRBD2; DNA: TGCGCCAGCAGTGACCTCGGACTAGCGGGGGGCGGCAATGTGCAGTTCTTC; CDR3: CASSDLGLAGGGNVQFF
V: TRBV10-2; J: TRBJ1-1; size: many; D: -; DNA: TGCGCCAGCACCGTCAGAGGCAGTGGGAACACTGAAGCTTTCTTT; CDR3: CASTVRGSGNTEAFF
V: TRBV5-8; J: TRBJ2-3; size: many; D: -; DNA: TGTGCCGCCAGTGAAGGGGAAGATACGCAGTATTTT; CDR3: CAASEGEDTQYF
V: TRBV5-6; J: TRBJ1-6; size: -; D: -; DNA: TGTGCCAGCAGCTGGGGGTTCTCGGACGATTCACCCCTCCACTTT; CDR3: CASSWGFSDDSPLHF
V: TRBV6-5; J: TRBJ1-6; size: -; D: -; DNA: TGTGCCAGCAGAACACAGAGCTCCTATAATTCACCCCTCCACTTT; CDR3: CASRTQSSYNSPLHF
V: TRBV4-1; J: TRBJ1-3; size: -; D: TRBD1; DNA: TGCGCCAGCAGCCAAGGTACCGGGACAGCCTCTGGAAACACCATATATTTT; CDR3: CASSQGTGTASGNTIYF
V: TRBV2; J: TRBJ1-1; size: -; D: TRBD1; DNA: TGTGCCAGCAACCAGGGGGCGGTGAACACTGAAGCTTTCTTT; CDR3: CASNQGAVNTEAFF
V: TRBV9; J: TRBJ2-1; size: -; D: -; DNA: TGTGCCAGCAGGGCCGCCGGGGTCTCTGAGCAGTTCTTC; CDR3: CASRAAGVSEQFF
V: TRBV7-9; J: TRBJ1-5; size: few; D: -; DNA: TGTGCCAGCAGCACACAGGCATATCAGCCCCAGCATTTT; CDR3: CASSTQAYQPQHF